A single sample gave rise to the 7 T cell receptor beta chains below, sequenced in a study of beta chain features in type 1 diabetes. Study findings and constraints: The study found moderately but significantly shorter TCRB CDR3s in all four CD4+ subsets of Type 1 diabetes patients.

Their antigens remain unidentified. TCRB transcripts that were expressed got sequenced, as all of the isolated RNA had been reverse transcribed. The data were produced by immunoSEQ multiplex PCR, yet TCRdb's version contains in-frame clones alone and is incomplete. The table lists approximately 150,000 clones, roughly 10% of them singletons, with around 0.79% in the top ten. The sequencing input was central memory CD4+ T cells from blood. The receptors were gathered from a man aged 25 to 40 with type 1 diabetes.

The chain uses TRBV18 and TRBJ1-6; 10 bases are shared with TRBD1. Per the germline V gene, CDR1 is KGHSH and CDR2 is LQKENI. The CDR3 runs 15 residues. V trimming: 2 bases; J trimming: 10 bases; junction bases outside the gene matches: 5. Written as DNA, the CDR3 is TGTGCCAGCTCACCAAGACAGGGGGCAGAATCACCCCTCCACTTT. This translates into CASSPRQGAESPLHF.

In this sample, this clone turned up a few times. This chain's CDR3 is CASSREVNTEAFF. The CDR3 DNA follows: TGCGCCAGCAGTCGGGAGGTGAACACTGAAGCTTTCTTT. The chain joins TRBV5-1 to TRBJ1-1; D gene unclear. This CDR3 is 13 amino acids long. The V end lost 5 bases, the J end lost 0 bases, and 8 bases lay between the germline ends. CDR1 and CDR2 from the germline V gene are SGHRS and YFSETQ.

The V call is TRBV2, the J call TRBJ2-7; D is perhaps TRBD2 (5 bases). Trimming took 4 bases from V and 0 from J, leaving 10 bases between them. Looked up from germline, CDR1 is SNHLY and CDR2 is FYNNEI. The CDR3 runs 14 residues. The DNA of the CDR3 is TGTGCCAGCAGTGCAGGAGGAAGCTCCTACGAGCAGTACTTC. As protein: CASSAGGSSYEQYF.

The chain joins TRBV15 to TRBJ2-2; TRBD2 might be the D (6 bases). Germline lookup yields CDR1 LNHNV and CDR2 YYDKDF (reference sequence). The CDR3 has 14 amino acids. The V end was cut by 5 bases, the J end by 2 bases, with 9 bases between. CDR3 loop: CATSAGTNTGELFF. In nucleotides, the CDR3 is TGTGCCACCAGCGCTGGGACTAACACCGGGGAGCTGTTTTTT.

This clone showed up just a few times. The V and J genes are TRBV7-3 and TRBJ2-3; TRBD2 matches at 14 bases. V shed 5 bases and J 4 bases; nucleotides not matched to a gene: 5. Per germline, CDR1 SGHTA and CDR2 FQGTGA. The CDR3 spans 16 residues. CDR3 DNA sequence: TGTGCCAGCAGCCCGGCGACTAGCGGGGGGGCAGATACGCAGTATTTT. As protein: CASSPATSGGADTQYF.

The sample holds a few counts of this clone. J is TRBJ2-5 and V is TRBV7-2; 14 nucleotides agree with TRBD2. This CDR3 is built from 16 residues. J was trimmed by 5 bases and V by 5 bases; bases with no gene match: 7. Germline CDR1 is SGHTA and CDR2 is FQGNSA. The CDR3 coding sequence is TGTGCCAGCAGCCTAGAGGGACTAGCGGGGGTTGAGACCCAGTACTTC. Translating gives CASSLEGLAGVETQYF.

The chain carries TRBV11-2 and TRBJ2-3; 9 nucleotides agree with TRBD2. Germline V lookup: CDR1 SGHAT, CDR2 FQNNGV. J lost 5 bases, V lost 5 bases, and 14 bases had no gene match. The CDR3 runs to 17 residues. CDR3 protein: CASSPRRSGGRGDTQYF. CDR3 in DNA: TGTGCCAGCAGCCCTCGTCGAAGCGGGGGGCGTGGAGATACGCAGTATTTT.